This TCR beta chain was documented in a study of T cells in Graves' hyperthyroidism and ophthalmopathy. CDR1 is SEHNR and CDR2 is FQNEAQ in the germline V gene (reference sequence). Losses at the gene ends were 4 bases for V and 5 bases for J; bases not matched to a gene: 7. The CDR3 sequence is 15 residues long. This clonotype was detected ten times or more. Its target is unknown. TCR beta CDR3 region amplification was performed from RNA transcripts. TCR CDR3 regions were first amplified by RT-PCR with HTBI primers. A single record per CDR3 protein comes from TCRdb applying MiXCR to the multiplex PCR reads. This sample carries a few hundred thousand distinct CDR3 sequences, 46% of them seen once, and the ten largest clones take about 7.8%. The study's findings and limits: The model foresaw ophthalmopathy a median around 6 months prior to onset. Among thyroid clonotypes expanded above 0.001, most also appeared in blood. Ophthalmopathy was distinguished from stable hyperthyroidism by 13 V-J signatures.

This chain connects TRBV7-9 to TRBJ2-5, with 10 bases that match TRBD1. The receptor was isolated from a woman aged 18-35 years with Graves' hyperthyroidism. Sequencing was done on a sample of peripheral blood or thyroid tissue (not recorded which). This CDR3 reads CASSSRQGALETQYF. The CDR3 nucleotides read TGTGCCAGCAGCTCCCGACAGGGGGCTTTGGAGACCCAGTACTTC.